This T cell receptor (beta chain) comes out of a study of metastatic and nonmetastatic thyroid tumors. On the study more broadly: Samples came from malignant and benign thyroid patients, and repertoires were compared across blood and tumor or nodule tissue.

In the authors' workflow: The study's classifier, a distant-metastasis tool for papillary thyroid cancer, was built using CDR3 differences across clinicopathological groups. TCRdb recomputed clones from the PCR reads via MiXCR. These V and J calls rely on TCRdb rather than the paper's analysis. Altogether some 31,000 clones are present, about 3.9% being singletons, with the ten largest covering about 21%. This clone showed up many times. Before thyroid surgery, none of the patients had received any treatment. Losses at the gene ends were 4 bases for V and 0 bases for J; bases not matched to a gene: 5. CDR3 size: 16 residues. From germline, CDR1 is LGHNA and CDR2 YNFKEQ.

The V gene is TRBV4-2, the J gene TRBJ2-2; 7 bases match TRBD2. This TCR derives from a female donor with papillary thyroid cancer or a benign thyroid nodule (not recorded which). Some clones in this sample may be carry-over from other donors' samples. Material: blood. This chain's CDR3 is CASSPLADTNTGELFF. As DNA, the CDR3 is TGTGCCAGCAGCCCCCTAGCGGACACGAACACCGGGGAGCTGTTTTTT.